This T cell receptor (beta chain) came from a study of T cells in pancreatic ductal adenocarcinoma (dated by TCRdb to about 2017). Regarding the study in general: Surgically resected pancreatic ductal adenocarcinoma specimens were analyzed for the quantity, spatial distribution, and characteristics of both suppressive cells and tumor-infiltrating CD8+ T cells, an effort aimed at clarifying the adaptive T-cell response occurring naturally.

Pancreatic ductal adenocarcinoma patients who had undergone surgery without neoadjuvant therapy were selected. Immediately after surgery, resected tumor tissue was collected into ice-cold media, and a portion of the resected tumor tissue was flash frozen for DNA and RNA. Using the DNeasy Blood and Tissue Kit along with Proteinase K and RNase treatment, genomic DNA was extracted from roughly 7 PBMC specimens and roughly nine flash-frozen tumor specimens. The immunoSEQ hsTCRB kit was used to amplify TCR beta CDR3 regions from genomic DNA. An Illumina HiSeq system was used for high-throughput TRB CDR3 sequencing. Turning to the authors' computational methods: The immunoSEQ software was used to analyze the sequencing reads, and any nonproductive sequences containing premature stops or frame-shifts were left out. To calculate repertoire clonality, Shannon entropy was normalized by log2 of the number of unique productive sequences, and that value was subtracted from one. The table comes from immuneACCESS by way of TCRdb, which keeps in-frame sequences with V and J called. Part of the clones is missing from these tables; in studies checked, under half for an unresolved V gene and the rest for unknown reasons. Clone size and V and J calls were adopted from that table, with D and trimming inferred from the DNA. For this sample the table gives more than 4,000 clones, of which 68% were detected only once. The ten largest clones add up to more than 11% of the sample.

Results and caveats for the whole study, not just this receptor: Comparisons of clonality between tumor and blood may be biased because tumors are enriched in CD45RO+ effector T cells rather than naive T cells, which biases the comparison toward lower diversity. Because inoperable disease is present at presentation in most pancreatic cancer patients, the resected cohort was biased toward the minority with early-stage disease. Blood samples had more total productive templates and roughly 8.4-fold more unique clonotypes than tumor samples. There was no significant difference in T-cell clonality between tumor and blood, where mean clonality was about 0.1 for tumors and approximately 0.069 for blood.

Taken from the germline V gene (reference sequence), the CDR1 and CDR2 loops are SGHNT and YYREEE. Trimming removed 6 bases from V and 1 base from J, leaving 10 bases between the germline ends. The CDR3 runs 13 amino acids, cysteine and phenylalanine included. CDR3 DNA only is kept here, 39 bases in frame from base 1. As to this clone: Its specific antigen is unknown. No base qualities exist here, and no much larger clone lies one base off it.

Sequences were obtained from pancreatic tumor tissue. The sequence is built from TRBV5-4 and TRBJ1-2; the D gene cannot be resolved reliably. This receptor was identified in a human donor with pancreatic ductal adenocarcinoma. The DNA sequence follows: TGTGCCAGCACCTCTCCGGGTAACTATGGCTACACCTTC. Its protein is CASTSPGNYGYTF.